The clone carrying this T cell receptor beta chain was recorded many times. The CDR3 consists of 13 residues. The V gene's germline CDR1 is MDHEN and CDR2 SYDVKM. Trimming cost V 3 bases and J 5 bases, with 8 bases left between them. These data are taken from a study of glioma-infiltrating T cells. Amplification of TCR alpha and beta CDR3 regions from RNA used iRepertoire nested multiplex PCR. TCRdb reprocessed the multiplex PCR reads via MiXCR and lists one record per CDR3 protein. The table shows 100,000 to 150,000 distinct CDR3 sequences, with about 22% occurring only once. The receptor's source is a human donor with low-grade glioma or glioblastoma, undergoing nonglioma brain surgery, or in good health (not recorded which). J is TRBJ1-5 and V is TRBV28; no clear D gene. Sequencing input: glioma tissue, nonneoplastic brain tissue, or PBMCs (not recorded which). CDR3 protein: CASSFSVYQPQHF. CDR3 bases: TGTGCCAGCAGTTTTTCCGTCTATCAGCCCCAGCATTTT.